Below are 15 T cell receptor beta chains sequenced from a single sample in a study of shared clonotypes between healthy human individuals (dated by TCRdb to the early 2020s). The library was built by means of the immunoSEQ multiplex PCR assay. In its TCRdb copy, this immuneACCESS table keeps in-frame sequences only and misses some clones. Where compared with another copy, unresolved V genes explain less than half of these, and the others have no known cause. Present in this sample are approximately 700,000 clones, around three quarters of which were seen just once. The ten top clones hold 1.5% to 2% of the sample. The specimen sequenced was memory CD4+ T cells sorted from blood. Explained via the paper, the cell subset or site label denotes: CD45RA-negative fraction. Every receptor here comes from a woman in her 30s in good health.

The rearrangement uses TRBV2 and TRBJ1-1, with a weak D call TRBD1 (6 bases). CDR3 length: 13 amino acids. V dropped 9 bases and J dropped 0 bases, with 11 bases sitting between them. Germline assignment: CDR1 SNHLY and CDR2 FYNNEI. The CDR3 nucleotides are TGTGCCAGGTCACAGGGCATGAACACTGAAGCTTTCTTT. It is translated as CARSQGMNTEAFF.

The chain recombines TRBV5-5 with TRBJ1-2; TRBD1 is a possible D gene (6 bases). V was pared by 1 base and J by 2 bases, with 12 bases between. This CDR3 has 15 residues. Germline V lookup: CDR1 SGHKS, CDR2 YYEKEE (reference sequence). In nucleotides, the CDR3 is TGTGCCAGCAGCTTGTCCCGGACAGAGAACTATGGCTACACCTTC. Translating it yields CASSLSRTENYGYTF.

DNA for the CDR3: TGTGCCAGCAGTGACAGGCCGGGGGAGACCCAGTACTTC. The encoded protein is CASSDRPGETQYF. The rearrangement joins TRBV6-5 to TRBJ2-5; a weak D match, TRBD1 (6 bases). The CDR3 is 13 amino acids. CDR1 and CDR2 (germline): MNHEY, SVGAGI. The V and J ends lost 5 bases and 5 bases respectively, with 12 bases between them.

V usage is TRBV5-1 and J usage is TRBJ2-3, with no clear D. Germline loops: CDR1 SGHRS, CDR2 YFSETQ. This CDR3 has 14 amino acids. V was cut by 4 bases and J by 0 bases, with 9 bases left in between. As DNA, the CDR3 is TGCGCCAGCAGCCGGCAGTCTAGCACAGATACGCAGTATTTT. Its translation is CASSRQSSTDTQYF.

The CDR3 reads CASSLQSWGWKNNEQFF. The CDR3 coding sequence is TGTGCCAGCAGTTTACAGAGCTGGGGGTGGAAAAACAATGAGCAGTTCTTC. The chain joins TRBV27 to TRBJ2-1; tentatively, D is TRBD1 or TRBD2 (5 bases each). The CDR3 runs 17 residues. Germline loops: CDR1 MNHEY, CDR2 SMNVEV (reference sequence). V was trimmed by 2 bases and J by 5 bases, leaving 19 bases between them.

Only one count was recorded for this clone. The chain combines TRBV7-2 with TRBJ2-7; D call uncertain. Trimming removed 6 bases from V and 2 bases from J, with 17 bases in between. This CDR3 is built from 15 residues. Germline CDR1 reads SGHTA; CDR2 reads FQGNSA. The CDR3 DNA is TGTGCCAGCAGTCATCCTCTTAGGTTTGCCTACGAGCAGTACTTC. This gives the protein CASSHPLRFAYEQYF.

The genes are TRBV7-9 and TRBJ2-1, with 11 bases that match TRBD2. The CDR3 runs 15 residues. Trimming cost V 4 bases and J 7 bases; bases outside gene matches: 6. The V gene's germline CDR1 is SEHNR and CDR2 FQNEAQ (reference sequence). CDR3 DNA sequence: TGTGCCAGCAGCTCCTTAGCGGGAGGGAGGAATGAGCAGTTCTTC. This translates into CASSSLAGGRNEQFF.

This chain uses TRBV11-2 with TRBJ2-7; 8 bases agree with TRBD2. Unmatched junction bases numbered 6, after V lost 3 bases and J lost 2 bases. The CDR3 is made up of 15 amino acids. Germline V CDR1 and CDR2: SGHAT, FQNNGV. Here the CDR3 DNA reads TGTGCCAGCAGCTTCGGTTTAGCGGGACCCTACGAGCAGTACTTC. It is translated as CASSFGLAGPYEQYF.

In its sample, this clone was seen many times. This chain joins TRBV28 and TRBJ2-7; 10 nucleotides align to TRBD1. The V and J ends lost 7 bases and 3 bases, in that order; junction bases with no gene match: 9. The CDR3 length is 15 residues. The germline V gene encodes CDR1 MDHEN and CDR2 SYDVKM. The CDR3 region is CASNSLTGGFYEQYF. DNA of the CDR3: TGTGCCAGCAATTCGTTGACAGGGGGCTTCTACGAGCAGTACTTC.

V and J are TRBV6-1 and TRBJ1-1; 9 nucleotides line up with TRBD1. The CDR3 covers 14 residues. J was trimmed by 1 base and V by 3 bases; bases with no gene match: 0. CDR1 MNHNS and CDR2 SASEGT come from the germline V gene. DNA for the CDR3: TGTGCCAGCAGTGAGACAGGGGGGAACACTGAAGCTTTCTTT. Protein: CASSETGGNTEAFF.

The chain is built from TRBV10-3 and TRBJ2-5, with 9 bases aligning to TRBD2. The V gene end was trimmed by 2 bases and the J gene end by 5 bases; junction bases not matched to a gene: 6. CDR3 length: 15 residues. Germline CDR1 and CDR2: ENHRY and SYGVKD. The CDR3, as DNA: TGTGCCATCAGTGAGGGAAACCTAGCGGGGGAGACCCAGTACTTC. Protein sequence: CAISEGNLAGETQYF.

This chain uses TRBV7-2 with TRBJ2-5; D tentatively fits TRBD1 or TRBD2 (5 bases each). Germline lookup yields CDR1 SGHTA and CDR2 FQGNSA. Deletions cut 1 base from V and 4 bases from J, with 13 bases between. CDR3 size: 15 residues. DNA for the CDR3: TGTGCCAGCAGCTTAGTGTCGGGTGGGGGAGAGACCCAGTACTTC. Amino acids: CASSLVSGGGETQYF.

The CDR3 sequence: CASSDLSGNYGYTF. The CDR3 region has the DNA TGTGCCAGCAGTGATCTGTCAGGAAACTATGGCTACACCTTC. This sequence joins TRBV6-1 and TRBJ1-2; D unresolved. This CDR3 has 14 residues. CDR1 and CDR2 from the germline V gene are MNHNS and SASEGT. The V end lost 3 bases, the J end lost 2 bases, and 10 bases lay between the germline ends.

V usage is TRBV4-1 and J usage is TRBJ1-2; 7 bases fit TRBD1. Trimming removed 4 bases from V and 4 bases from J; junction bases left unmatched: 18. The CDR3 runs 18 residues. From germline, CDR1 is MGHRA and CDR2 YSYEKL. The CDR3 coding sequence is TGCGCCAGCAGCCCGTCTACAGACAGGGACACGAGGACCTATGGCTACACCTTC. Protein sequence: CASSPSTDRDTRTYGYTF.

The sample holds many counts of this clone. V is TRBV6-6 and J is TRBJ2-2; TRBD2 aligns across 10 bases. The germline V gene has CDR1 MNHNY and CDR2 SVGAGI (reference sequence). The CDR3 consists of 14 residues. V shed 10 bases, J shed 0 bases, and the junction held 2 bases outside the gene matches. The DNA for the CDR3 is TGTGCCACCCTAGCGGGGGCGAACACCGGGGAGCTGTTTTTT. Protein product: CATLAGANTGELFF.